Detailed here is one T cell receptor beta chain. Its antigen is not identified. The sample originates from a study of blood T cells in healthy people across ages. Broader study findings: Older age went with lower TCR beta diversity per million T cells, in a roughly linear way.

Trimming removed 3 bases at V and 3 bases at J, with 25 bases between. The CDR3 spans 19 residues. Germline CDR1 is SGHTA and CDR2 is FQGNSA. PCR was performed a second time for about 6 to 11 cycles using a sample-barcoded 5' primer and a J-beta primer mix. MiXCR, run by TCRdb on the 5' RACE reads, gives a single entry per CDR3 protein. The repertoire holds about 1,800,000 distinct CDR3 sequences, with roughly 27% as singletons. This TCR was recovered from a woman in her twenties or thirties in good health. Sequenced input: blood. The rearrangement links TRBV7-2 to TRBJ2-3, with TRBD1 as a possible D gene (6 bases). The CDR3 loop is CASSLPRTESSFATDTQYF. Written as DNA, the CDR3 is TGTGCCAGCAGCTTGCCCCGGACAGAAAGCTCCTTCGCTACAGATACGCAGTATTTT.